This T cell receptor beta chain was sequenced during a study of blood T cell repertoires in COVID-19. V was clipped by 1 base and J by 12 bases, with 16 bases between them. The V gene's germline CDR1 is SGHTA and CDR2 FQGNSA. This CDR3 has 13 residues. In the original processing: It was from reference gene primer amplification that nucleated cell counts were estimated. Repertoires were generated with immunoSEQ multiplex PCR, while TCRdb's copy carries only in-frame clones and drops some. That table is the source of V, J and clone size, and D and trimming were worked out from the DNA. The sample shows 35,000 or so clones, around nine tenths of them seen only once.

What was sequenced was peripheral blood. This receptor was taken from a human donor in a cohort sampled during active COVID-19. The genes are TRBV7-2 and TRBJ2-7; D ambiguous. CDR3 DNA sequence: TGTGCCAGCAGCTTAGGAGGTCCGTCTATATGGTACTTC. Its translation: CASSLGGPSIWYF.